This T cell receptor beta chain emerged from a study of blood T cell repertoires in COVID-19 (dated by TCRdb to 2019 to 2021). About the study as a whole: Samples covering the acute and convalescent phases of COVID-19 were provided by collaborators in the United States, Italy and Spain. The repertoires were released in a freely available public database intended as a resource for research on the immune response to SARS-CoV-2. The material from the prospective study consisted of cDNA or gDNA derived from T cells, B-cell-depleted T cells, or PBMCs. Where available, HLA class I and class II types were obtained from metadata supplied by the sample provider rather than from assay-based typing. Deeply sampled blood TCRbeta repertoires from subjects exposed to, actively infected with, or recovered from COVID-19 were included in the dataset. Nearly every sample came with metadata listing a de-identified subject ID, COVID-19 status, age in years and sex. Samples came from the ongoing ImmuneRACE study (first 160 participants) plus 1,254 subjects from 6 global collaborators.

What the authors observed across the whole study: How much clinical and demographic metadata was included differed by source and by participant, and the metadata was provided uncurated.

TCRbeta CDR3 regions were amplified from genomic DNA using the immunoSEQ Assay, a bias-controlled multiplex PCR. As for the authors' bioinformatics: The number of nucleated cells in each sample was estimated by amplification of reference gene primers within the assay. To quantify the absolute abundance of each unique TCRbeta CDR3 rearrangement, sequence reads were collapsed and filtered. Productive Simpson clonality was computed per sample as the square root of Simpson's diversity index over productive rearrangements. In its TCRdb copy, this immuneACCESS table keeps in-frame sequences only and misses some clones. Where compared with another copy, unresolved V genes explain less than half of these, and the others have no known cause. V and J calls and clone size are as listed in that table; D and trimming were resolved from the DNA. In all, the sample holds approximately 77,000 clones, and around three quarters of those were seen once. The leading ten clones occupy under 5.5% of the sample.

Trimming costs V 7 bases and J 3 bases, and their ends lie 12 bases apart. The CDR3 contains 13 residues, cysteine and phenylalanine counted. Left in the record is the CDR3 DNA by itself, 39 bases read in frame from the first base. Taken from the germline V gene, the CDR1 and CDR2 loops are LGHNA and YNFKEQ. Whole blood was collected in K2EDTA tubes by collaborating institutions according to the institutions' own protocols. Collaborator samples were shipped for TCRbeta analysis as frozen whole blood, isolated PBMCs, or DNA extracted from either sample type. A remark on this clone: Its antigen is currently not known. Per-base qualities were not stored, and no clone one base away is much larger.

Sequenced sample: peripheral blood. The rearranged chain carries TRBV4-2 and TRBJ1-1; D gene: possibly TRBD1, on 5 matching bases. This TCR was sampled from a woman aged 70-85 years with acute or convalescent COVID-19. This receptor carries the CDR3 CASTEQEYTEAFF. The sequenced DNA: TGTGCCAGCACGGAACAGGAGTACACTGAAGCTTTCTTT.